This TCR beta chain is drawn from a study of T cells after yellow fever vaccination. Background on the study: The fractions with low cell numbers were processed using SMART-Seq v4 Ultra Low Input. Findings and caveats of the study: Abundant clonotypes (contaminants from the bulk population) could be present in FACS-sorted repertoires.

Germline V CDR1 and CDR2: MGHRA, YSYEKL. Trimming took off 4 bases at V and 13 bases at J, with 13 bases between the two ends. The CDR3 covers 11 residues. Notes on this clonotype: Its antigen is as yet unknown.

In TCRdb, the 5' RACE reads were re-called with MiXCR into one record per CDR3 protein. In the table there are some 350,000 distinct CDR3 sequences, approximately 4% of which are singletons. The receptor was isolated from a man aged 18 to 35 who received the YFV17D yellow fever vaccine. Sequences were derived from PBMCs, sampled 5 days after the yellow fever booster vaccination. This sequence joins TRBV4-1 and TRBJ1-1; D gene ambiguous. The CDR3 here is CASSPREELFF. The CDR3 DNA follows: TGCGCCAGCAGCCCTCGCGAGGAGCTTTTCTTT.